These 9 T cell receptor beta chains originate from one sample sequenced in a study of blood T cell repertoires in COVID-19. TCRdb's copy holds only in-frame clones and misses some; the assay was immunoSEQ multiplex PCR. Of about 230,000 clones in the sample, around four fifths are singletons; the top ten hold roughly 7.8%. The specimen sequenced was peripheral blood. These receptors came from a man in his forties or fifties with active or convalescent COVID-19.

The V gene is TRBV28, the J gene TRBJ2-2; tentative D call: TRBD1 (5 bases). Germline lookup yields CDR1 MDHEN and CDR2 SYDVKM. There are 16 residues in the CDR3. V was cut by 5 bases and J by 5 bases, with 18 bases left in between. The CDR3 region has the DNA TGTGCCAGCAGTACGCAGGGTTTTTTTCGAACCGGGGAGCTGTTTTTT. Its protein product is CASSTQGFFRTGELFF.

V usage is TRBV10-1 and J usage is TRBJ2-3; D gene ambiguous. Germline CDR1 and CDR2: WNHNN and SYGVQD (reference sequence). The CDR3 contains 14 residues. Trimming pared 4 bases from V and 4 bases from J, leaving 12 bases between. CDR3 loop: CASSVSVLPDTQYF. In DNA form, the CDR3 reads TGCGCCAGCAGTGTTTCGGTCTTACCAGATACGCAGTATTTT.

This sequence joins TRBV15 and TRBJ2-2; D is undetermined. This CDR3 has 12 amino acids. Germline V gives CDR1 LNHNV, CDR2 YYDKDF (reference sequence). V lost 5 bases and J lost 3, with 4 bases in between. The CDR3 loop is CATSEYTGELFF. The CDR3 coding sequence is TGTGCCACCAGCGAGTACACCGGGGAGCTGTTTTTT.

This rearrangement joins TRBV5-6 to TRBJ2-2; 10 bases are shared with TRBD2. The CDR3 totals 16 residues. The germline CDR1 and CDR2 sequences are SGHDT and YYEEEE. V lost 0 bases to trimming and J lost 7 bases; unmatched junction nucleotides: 6. CDR3 coding DNA: TGTGCCAGCAGCTTGGCGGCTAGCGGGAGTATCGGGGAGCTGTTTTTT. Translating it yields CASSLAASGSIGELFF.

The rearrangement joins TRBV6-5 to TRBJ1-1; the match to TRBD1 covers 7 bases. Germline V gene sequence: CDR1 MNHEY, CDR2 SVGAGI. The CDR3 consists of 15 residues. J gave up 2 bases and V 6 bases, and 9 bases lay outside the gene matches. CDR3 in DNA: TGTGCCAGCAGCGTCGACAGGGTTATTAACACTGAAGCTTTCTTT. Translating it yields CASSVDRVINTEAFF.

The CDR3 sequence: CASSIGTSGGADEQFF. The DNA for the CDR3 is TGTGCCAGCAGCATTGGGACTAGCGGGGGGGCCGATGAGCAGTTCTTC. V usage is TRBV9 and J usage is TRBJ2-1; TRBD2 matches at 16 bases. The CDR3 has 16 residues. Per the germline V gene, CDR1 is SGDLS and CDR2 is YYNGEE. Losses at the gene ends were 4 bases for V and 8 bases for J; bases not matched to a gene: 6.

The chain employs TRBV30 and TRBJ1-1; 8 bases agree with TRBD1. V was pared by 8 bases and J by 4 bases, with 6 bases of the junction left unmatched. Germline CDR1 and CDR2: GTSNPN and SVGIG (reference sequence). The CDR3 sequence is 12 residues long. The CDR3 protein is CAHDRGGTEAFF. CDR3 nucleotides: TGTGCCCACGACAGGGGCGGCACTGAAGCTTTCTTT.

The rearrangement joins TRBV5-1 to TRBJ1-1, with D uncertain. Between the trimmed V and J ends, which lost 4 bases and 2 bases, there was a span of 18 bases. The CDR3 runs 16 residues. The germline CDR1 and CDR2 sequences are SGHRS and YFSETQ. CDR3 DNA: TGCGCCAGCAGCCCTGTGGGCGTCGCACCTAACACTGAAGCTTTCTTT. As protein: CASSPVGVAPNTEAFF.

V gene TRBV18 combines with J gene TRBJ1-2; 12 positions agree with TRBD1. The germline CDR1 and CDR2 sequences are KGHSH and LQKENI. The junction had 5 bases not matched to a gene; V was cut back by 3 bases and J by 6 bases. The CDR3 sequence is 15 residues long. The CDR3 bases are TGTGCCAGCTCACCCGGGACAGGGGGCGGCGATGGCTACACCTTC. It yields the protein CASSPGTGGGDGYTF.